This T cell receptor beta chain was sequenced during a study of T cells in Graves' hyperthyroidism and ophthalmopathy. Those with hyperthyroidism were 18 to 65 years old, newly diagnosed, and ill for under 2 months. It was over 9.5 ml of fresh peripheral blood that supplied the PBMCs. Regarding the study as a whole: Ophthalmopathy was model-predicted a median about 7.1 months pre-onset.

CDR1 and CDR2 (germline): SGDLS, YYNGEE. CDR3 length equals 15 residues. V lost 3 bases and J lost 4, with 13 bases in between. Using RNA transcripts as the source, TCR beta CDR3 regions were amplified. With the HTBI primer set, the TCR CDR3 went through a first round of RT-PCR. TCRdb independently ran MiXCR on the multiplex PCR reads; one entry per CDR3 protein. The sample lists 700,000 or so distinct CDR3 sequences, 16% occurring once. Comment on this clonotype: Its matching antigen is unknown.

The receptor comes from a man younger than 35 with Graves' hyperthyroidism. The chain uses TRBV9 and TRBJ2-2, with unresolved D. Sequenced: blood. This CDR3 reads CASSAFNLPTGELFF. Written as DNA, the CDR3 is TGTGCCAGCAGCGCTTTCAACTTGCCCACCGGGGAGCTGTTTTTT.